These 22 T cell receptor beta chains were all obtained from the same sample, sequenced in a study of blood T cell dynamics during melanoma immunotherapy (dated by TCRdb to 2019 to 2021). Library preparation was by the immunoSEQ multiplex PCR assay. In its TCRdb copy, this immuneACCESS table keeps in-frame sequences only and misses some clones. Where compared with another copy, unresolved V genes explain less than half of these, and the others have no known cause. This sample has 14,000 to 15,000 clones in its table, and around 88% of those were observed once. The ten largest clones add up to approximately 7.8% of the sample. What the time point label conveys for this sample: week 3, after first cycle of checkpoint inhibitor. The material sequenced was blood, taken from a patient treated with checkpoint blockade. The receptors come from a human donor with melanoma.

The chain links TRBV6-1 to TRBJ2-5; 9 nucleotides line up with TRBD2. The J call is doubtful: the DNA matches TRBJ2-7 better. This CDR3 region has 17 residues. Germline loops: CDR1 MNHNS, CDR2 SASEGT. The CDR3 loop is CASSVGAVAGALSEQYF. CDR3 nucleotides: TGTGCCAGCAGTGTGGGGGCGGTAGCGGGAGCCCTTTCCGAGCAGTACTTC.

A few counts support this clone. V usage is TRBV5-4 and J usage is TRBJ1-1; a possible D gene is TRBD1 (5 bases). CDR3 length equals 13 residues. CDR1 is SGHNT and CDR2 is YYREEE in the germline V gene (reference sequence). V lost 5 bases, J lost 4 bases, and 12 bases lay in between. The CDR3, as DNA: TGTGCCAGCAGTACCTGGGGCGGCACTGAAGCTTTCTTT. It translates to CASSTWGGTEAFF.

The chain couples TRBV25-1 to TRBJ2-5; 8 bases are a match to TRBD1. Germline V gene sequence: CDR1 MGHDK, CDR2 SYGVNS. The CDR3 is made up of 16 amino acids. V shed 2 bases and J 5 bases; nucleotides not matched to a gene: 10. The CDR3 region is CASSERGGQGQETQYF. Written as DNA, the CDR3 is TGTGCCAGCAGTGAACGAGGAGGACAGGGACAGGAGACCCAGTACTTC.

V is TRBV2 and J is TRBJ1-5, with D possibly being TRBD1 (5 bases). V was pared by 4 bases and J by 4 bases, with 11 bases between. CDR1 is SNHLY, CDR2 FYNNEI, per germline. The CDR3 is 14 residues long. The CDR3 protein is CASSAGLSNQPQHF. CDR3 coding DNA: TGTGCCAGCAGTGCAGGGTTATCAAATCAGCCCCAGCATTTT.

This chain uses TRBV28 with TRBJ2-7, with a weak D call TRBD1 (6 bases). The CDR3 covers 17 residues. CDR1 is MDHEN and CDR2 is SYDVKM in the germline V gene. The V end lost 0 bases, the J end lost 3 bases, and 18 bases lay between the germline ends. The CDR3 reads CASSLWDIPGQDYEQYF. The CDR3 DNA is TGTGCCAGCAGTTTATGGGATATACCGGGACAAGACTACGAGCAGTACTTC.

As regards this clone: Other DNA variants within this sample encode the same CDR3. V is TRBV28 and J is TRBJ2-1; 13 nucleotides match TRBD2. V shed 1 base, J shed 4 bases, and the junction held 16 bases outside the gene matches. The CDR3 extends over 21 amino acids. CDR1 is MDHEN and CDR2 is SYDVKM in the germline V gene. This CDR3 reads CASSLYPGLAGVGDSYNEQFF. The DNA for the CDR3 is TGTGCCAGCAGTTTATACCCCGGACTAGCGGGAGTCGGGGACTCTTACAATGAGCAGTTCTTC.

The chain has TRBV5-4 and TRBJ2-4, with D perhaps TRBD2 (6 bases). Trimming shortened V by 4 bases and J by 6 bases, and 20 bases separated the two germline ends. This CDR3 has 16 amino acids. Germline V gene sequence: CDR1 SGHNT, CDR2 YYREEE (reference sequence). In DNA, the CDR3 is TGTGCCAGCAGCCTGGGAGGAGCACTCCTAGGAAACATTCAGTACTTC. This codes for CASSLGGALLGNIQYF.

This clone was seen only a few times. The DNA of the CDR3 is TGTGCCAGCAGCCCTACGACCAATCAGCCCCAGCATTTT. This encodes CASSPTTNQPQHF. The chain couples TRBV7-9 to TRBJ1-5; D call uncertain. The CDR3 covers 13 residues. Germline loops: CDR1 SEHNR, CDR2 FQNEAQ (reference sequence). Trimming removed 5 bases at V and 3 bases at J, with 8 bases between.

The V call is TRBV11-2, the J call TRBJ2-1, with D maybe TRBD2 (5 bases). Trimming removed 2 bases from V and 2 bases from J, with 10 bases in between. The CDR3 has 15 amino acids. Germline CDR1 SGHAT, CDR2 FQNNGV. The CDR3: CASSLSVLAYNEQFF. The CDR3 coding sequence is TGTGCCAGCAGCTTAAGCGTACTAGCCTACAATGAGCAGTTCTTC. The full variable domain, rest sourced from reference TRBV11-2 and TRBJ2-1, is EAGVAQSPRYKIIEKRQSVAFWCNPISGHATLYWYQQILGQGPKLLIQFQNNGVVDDSQLPKDRFSAERLKGVDSTLKIQPAKLEDSAVYLCASSLSVLAYNEQFFGPGTRLTVL.

The rearrangement links TRBV7-8 to TRBJ2-7, with TRBD2 matching over 11 bases. Germline CDR1 and CDR2: SGHVS and FQNEAQ. V lost 5 bases to trimming and J lost 4 bases; unmatched junction nucleotides: 7. The CDR3 spans 15 residues. CDR3 nucleotides: TGTGCCAGCAGCCAGGGGACTAGCGGAAGTTACGAGCAGTACTTC. Translated, it gives CASSQGTSGSYEQYF.

The chain recombines TRBV7-9 with TRBJ1-3; 10 bases are shared with TRBD1. Trimming cost V 5 bases and J 2 bases; bases outside gene matches: 3. This CDR3 contains 15 residues. Germline CDR1 is SEHNR and CDR2 is FQNEAQ (reference sequence). The CDR3: CASSAGTGAGNTIYF. In DNA form, the CDR3 reads TGTGCCAGCAGCGCCGGGACAGGGGCTGGAAACACCATATATTTT.

This clone has just a few counts. The chain uses TRBV11-3 and TRBJ2-7, with D possibly being TRBD1 or TRBD2 (6 bases each). The CDR3 loop spans 15 amino acids. V gave up 2 bases and J gave up 0 bases, with 11 bases separating them. Germline V lookup: CDR1 SGHNT, CDR2 YENEEA. In nucleotides, the CDR3 is TGTGCCAGCAGCTTAACGGGGGCGAGCTCCTACGAGCAGTACTTC. Residues: CASSLTGASSYEQYF.

The rearrangement links TRBV5-1 to TRBJ1-1, with D uncertain. There are 13 residues in the CDR3. The V end was cut by 2 bases, the J end by 2 bases, with 7 bases between. CDR1 is SGHRS and CDR2 is YFSETQ in the germline V gene. The CDR3 region is CASSFGGNTEAFF. The DNA of the CDR3 is TGCGCCAGCAGCTTTGGTGGTAACACTGAAGCTTTCTTT.

This clone was recorded once. This chain uses TRBV30 with TRBJ1-3; D is ambiguous. Germline V CDR1 and CDR2: GTSNPN, SVGIG (reference sequence). Trimming shortened V by 4 bases and J by 3 bases, and 10 bases separated the two germline ends. The CDR3 is 13 residues long. The CDR3 DNA is TGTGCCTGGACCCAAGACATTGGAAACACCATATATTTT. Amino acid sequence: CAWTQDIGNTIYF.

This clone was seen a few times. The chain couples TRBV7-9 to TRBJ1-2; the D is unclear. The germline CDR1 and CDR2 sequences are SEHNR and FQNEAQ (reference sequence). This CDR3 comprises 12 residues. V lost 5 bases and J 3 bases, leaving 7 bases between the germline ends. CDR3 in amino acids: CASSLPDYGYTF. In nucleotides, the CDR3 is TGTGCCAGCAGCCTCCCGGACTATGGCTACACCTTC.

In its sample, this clone was seen once. The J gene is TRBJ1-2, the V gene TRBV18; 7 positions match TRBD1. The CDR3 runs to 15 residues. Germline trimming cut 2 bases from V and 0 bases from J; bases unmatched to any gene: 3. Germline V CDR1 and CDR2: KGHSH, LQKENI. CDR3: CASSPRGTANYGYTF. The CDR3 DNA sequence: TGTGCCAGCTCACCAAGGGGGACAGCTAACTATGGCTACACCTTC.

The rearrangement uses TRBV4-2 and TRBJ2-1; 7 positions match TRBD2. The CDR3 spans 15 residues. V lost 4 bases to trimming and J lost 5 bases; unmatched junction nucleotides: 8. The germline gives CDR1 LGHNA, CDR2 YNFKEQ. The DNA of the CDR3 is TGTGCCAGCAGCCCCGAGCGGGACTATGACAATGAGCAGTTCTTC. It codes for CASSPERDYDNEQFF.

Only one count was recorded for this clone. The V gene is TRBV18, the J gene TRBJ1-3; TRBD1 matches 7 bases. V lost 3 bases to trimming and J lost 3 bases; unmatched junction nucleotides: 11. The CDR3 consists of 17 residues. Looked up from germline, CDR1 is KGHSH and CDR2 is LQKENI. The DNA for the CDR3 is TGTGCCAGCTCACCGCTTACAGGGGACGCCCGTGGAAACACCATATATTTT. Its translation: CASSPLTGDARGNTIYF.

This rearrangement joins TRBV9 to TRBJ1-4; TRBD1 aligns across 8 bases. CDR1 is SGDLS, CDR2 YYNGEE, per germline. The CDR3 is 15 amino acids. Trimming cost V 3 bases and J 6 bases; bases outside gene matches: 7. This chain's CDR3 is CASSGQGQLHEKLFF. The CDR3 DNA is TGTGCCAGCAGCGGACAGGGGCAGTTACATGAAAAACTGTTTTTT.

The V gene is TRBV6-5, the J gene TRBJ2-7; 10 bases align to TRBD2. Losses at the gene ends were 6 bases for V and 4 bases for J; bases not matched to a gene: 6. From germline, CDR1 is MNHEY and CDR2 SVGAGI. CDR3 length: 14 amino acids. The CDR3 DNA follows: TGTGCCAGCAGCCGGACTAGCGGAGATTACGAGCAGTACTTC. Amino acid sequence: CASSRTSGDYEQYF.

The CDR3 loop is CASSPLYTGGETQYF. In DNA form, the CDR3 reads TGTGCCAGCAGCCCCCTTTACACAGGGGGGGAGACCCAGTACTTC. The rearrangement joins TRBV9 to TRBJ2-5; the match to TRBD1 covers 8 bases. With V trimmed by 4 bases and J by 5 bases, 10 bases remained unmatched. In germline, CDR1 is SGDLS, CDR2 YYNGEE. The CDR3 is made up of 15 amino acids.

The count of this clone is one. This rearrangement joins TRBV28 to TRBJ2-5; 13 nucleotides line up with TRBD2. The CDR3 contains 18 residues. CDR1 and CDR2 (germline): MDHEN, SYDVKM. Germline trimming cut 7 bases from V and 2 bases from J; bases unmatched to any gene: 13. The CDR3 sequence: CASTTGLAGVVTQETQYF. The DNA of the CDR3 is TGTGCCAGCACCACCGGACTAGCGGGAGTGGTTACACAAGAGACCCAGTACTTC.